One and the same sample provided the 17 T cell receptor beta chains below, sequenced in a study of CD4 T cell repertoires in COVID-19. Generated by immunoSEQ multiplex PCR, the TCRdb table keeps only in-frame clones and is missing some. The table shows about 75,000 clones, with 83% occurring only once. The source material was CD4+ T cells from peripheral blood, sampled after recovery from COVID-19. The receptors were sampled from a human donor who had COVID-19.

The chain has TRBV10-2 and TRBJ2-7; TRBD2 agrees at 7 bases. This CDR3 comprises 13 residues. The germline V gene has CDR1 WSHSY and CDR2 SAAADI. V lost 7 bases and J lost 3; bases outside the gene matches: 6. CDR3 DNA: TGCGCCAGCAAGGCGTCTAGCGGCTACGAGCAGTACTTC. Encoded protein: CASKASSGYEQYF.

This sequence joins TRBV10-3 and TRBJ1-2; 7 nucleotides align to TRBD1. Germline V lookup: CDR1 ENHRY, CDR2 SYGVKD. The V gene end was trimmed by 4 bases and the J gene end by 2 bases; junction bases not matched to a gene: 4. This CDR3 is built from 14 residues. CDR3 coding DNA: TGTGCCATCAGTGGGGGACAGAAGAACTATGGCTACACCTTC. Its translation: CAISGGQKNYGYTF.

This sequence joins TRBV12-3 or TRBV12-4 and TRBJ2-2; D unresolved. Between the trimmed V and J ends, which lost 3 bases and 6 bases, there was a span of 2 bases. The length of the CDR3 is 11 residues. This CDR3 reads CASSFPGELFF. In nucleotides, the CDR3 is TGTGCCAGCAGTTTTCCCGGGGAGCTGTTTTTT.

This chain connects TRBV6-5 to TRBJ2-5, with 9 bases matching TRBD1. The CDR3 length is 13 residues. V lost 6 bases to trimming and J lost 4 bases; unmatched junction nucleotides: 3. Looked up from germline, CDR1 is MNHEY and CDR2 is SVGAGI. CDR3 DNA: TGTGCCAGCAGGAGGGACAGGGCAGAGACCCAGTACTTC. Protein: CASRRDRAETQYF.

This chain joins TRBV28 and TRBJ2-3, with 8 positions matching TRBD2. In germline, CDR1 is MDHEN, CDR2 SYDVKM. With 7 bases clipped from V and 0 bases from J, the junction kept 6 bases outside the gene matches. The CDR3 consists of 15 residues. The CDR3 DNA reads TGTGCCAGCATTCTAGCGGGTTCTAGCACAGATACGCAGTATTTT. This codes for CASILAGSSTDTQYF.

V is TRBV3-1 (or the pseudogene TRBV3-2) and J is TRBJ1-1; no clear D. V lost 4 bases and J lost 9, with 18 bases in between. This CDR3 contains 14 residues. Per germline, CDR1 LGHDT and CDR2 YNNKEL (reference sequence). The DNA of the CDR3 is TGTGCCAGCAGCCTGTCGATCCACCCCACGCAAGCTTTCTTT. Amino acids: CASSLSIHPTQAFF.

CDR3: CASSLAPSGKVDNEQFF. The DNA of the CDR3 is TGTGCCAGCAGCTTAGCCCCAAGCGGGAAGGTGGACAATGAGCAGTTCTTC. This chain connects TRBV11-3 to TRBJ2-1, with 7 bases lining up with TRBD2. The trim removed 1 base at V and 5 bases at J, leaving 11 bases unmatched. This CDR3 region has 17 residues. Germline V CDR1 and CDR2: SGHNT, YENEEA.

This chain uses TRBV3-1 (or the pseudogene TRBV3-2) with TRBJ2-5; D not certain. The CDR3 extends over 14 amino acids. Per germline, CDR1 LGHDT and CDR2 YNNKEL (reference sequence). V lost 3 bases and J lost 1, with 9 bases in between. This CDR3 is CASSQGSTQETQYF. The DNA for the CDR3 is TGTGCCAGCAGCCAGGGCTCGACCCAAGAGACCCAGTACTTC.

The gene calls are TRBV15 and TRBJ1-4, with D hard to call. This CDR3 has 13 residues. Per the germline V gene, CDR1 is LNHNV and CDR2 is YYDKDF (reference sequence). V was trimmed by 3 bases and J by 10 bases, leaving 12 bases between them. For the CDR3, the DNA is TGTGCCACCAGCAGTGGCCGATCGGGAAAACTGTTTTTT. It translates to CATSSGRSGKLFF.

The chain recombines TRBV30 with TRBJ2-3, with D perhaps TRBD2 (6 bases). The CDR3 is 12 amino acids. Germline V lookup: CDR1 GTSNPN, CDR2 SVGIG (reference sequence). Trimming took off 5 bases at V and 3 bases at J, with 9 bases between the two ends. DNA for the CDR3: TGTGCCTGGTCGGGAGTAACAGATACGCAGTATTTT. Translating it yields CAWSGVTDTQYF.

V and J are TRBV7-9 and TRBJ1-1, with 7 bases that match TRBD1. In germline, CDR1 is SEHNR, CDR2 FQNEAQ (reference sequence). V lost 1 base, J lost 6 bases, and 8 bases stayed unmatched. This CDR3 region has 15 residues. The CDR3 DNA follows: TGTGCCAGCAGCTTAGTGGTCGGACAGGAGCCTGAAGCTTTCTTT. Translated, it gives CASSLVVGQEPEAFF.

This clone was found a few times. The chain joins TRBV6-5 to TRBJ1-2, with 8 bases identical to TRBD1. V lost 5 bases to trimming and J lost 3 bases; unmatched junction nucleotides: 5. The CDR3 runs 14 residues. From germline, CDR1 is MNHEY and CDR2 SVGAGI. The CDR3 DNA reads TGTGCCAGCAGTCTCCAGGGGGCGGACTATGGCTACACCTTC. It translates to CASSLQGADYGYTF.

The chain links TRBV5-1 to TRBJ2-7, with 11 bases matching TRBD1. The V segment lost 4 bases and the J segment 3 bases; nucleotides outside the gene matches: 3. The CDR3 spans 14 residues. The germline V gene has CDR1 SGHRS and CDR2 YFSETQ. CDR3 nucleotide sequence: TGCGCCAGCAGCATAGGGACAGGGGGCTACGAGCAGTACTTC. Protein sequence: CASSIGTGGYEQYF. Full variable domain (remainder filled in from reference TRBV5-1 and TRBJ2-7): KAGVTQTPRYLIKTRGQQVTLSCSPISGHRSVSWYQQTPGQGLQFLFEYFSETQRNKGNFPGRFSGRQFSNSRSEMNVSTLELGDSALYLCASSIGTGGYEQYFGPGTRLTVT.

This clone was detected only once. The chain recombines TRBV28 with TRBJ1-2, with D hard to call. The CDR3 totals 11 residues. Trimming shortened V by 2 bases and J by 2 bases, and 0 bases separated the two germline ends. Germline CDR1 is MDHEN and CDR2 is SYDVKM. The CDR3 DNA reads TGTGCCAGCAGTTTAAACTATGGCTACACCTTC. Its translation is CASSLNYGYTF.

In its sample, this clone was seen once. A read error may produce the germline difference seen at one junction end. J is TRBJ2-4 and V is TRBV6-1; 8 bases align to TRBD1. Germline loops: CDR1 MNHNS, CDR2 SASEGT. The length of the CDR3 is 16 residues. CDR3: CASSEDRGVTKNIQYF. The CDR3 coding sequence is TGTGCCAGCAGCGAAGACAGGGGTGTAACCAAAAACATTCAGTACTTC.

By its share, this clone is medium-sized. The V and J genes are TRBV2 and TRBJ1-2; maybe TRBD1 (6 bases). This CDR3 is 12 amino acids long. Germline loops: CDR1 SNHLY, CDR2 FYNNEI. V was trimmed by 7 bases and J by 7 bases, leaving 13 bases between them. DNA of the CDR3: TGTGCCAGCAAGAGGGGGGAGCGTGGCTACACCTTC. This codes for CASKRGERGYTF.

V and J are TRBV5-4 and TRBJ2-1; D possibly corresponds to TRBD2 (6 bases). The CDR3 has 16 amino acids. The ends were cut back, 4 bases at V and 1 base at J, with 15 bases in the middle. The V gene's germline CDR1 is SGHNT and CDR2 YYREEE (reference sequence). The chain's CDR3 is CASSGNSGESYNEQFF. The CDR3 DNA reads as TGTGCCAGCAGCGGCAATAGCGGAGAGTCCTACAATGAGCAGTTCTTC.